The clone carrying this T cell receptor (beta chain) has ten or more counts. What it binds is not known. The sample originates from a study of T cells after yellow fever vaccination. Study information: SMART-Seq v4 Ultra Low Input prepared libraries from low-cell fractions. Whole-study results and caveats: A minor fraction of clonotypes spanned both CD4 and CD8 compartments. The presence of abundant clonotypes contaminating from the bulk population was possible in FACS-sorted repertoires.

The CDR3 spans 16 residues. CDR1 is LGHDT, CDR2 YNNKEL, per germline (reference sequence). V dropped 2 bases and J dropped 3 bases, with 15 bases sitting between them. TCRdb independently ran MiXCR on the 5' RACE reads; one entry per CDR3 protein. The sample holds about 220,000 distinct CDR3 sequences, approximately 6.3% seen once. The TCR was taken from a man aged 30 to 45 who received the YFV17D yellow fever vaccine. V usage is TRBV3-1 and J usage is TRBJ2-3; D uncertain. Sequenced material: CD4+ T cells sorted from PBMCs, taken on the day of the yellow fever booster vaccination. The CDR3 bases are TGTGCCAGCAGCCAATCCGGGCCCGCGGTGACAGATACGCAGTATTTT. This encodes CASSQSGPAVTDTQYF.